The 9 T cell receptor beta chains below all came from one sample that was sequenced in a study of OX40 agonist ivuxolimab in advanced cancers. Only in-frame clones appear in the TCRdb table, and some are missing; sequencing was by immunoSEQ multiplex PCR. The table includes about 51,000 clones, about 90% detected once. The specimen comprised CD4+ or CD8+ T cells sorted from blood, sampled in a trial of the OX40 agonist ivuxolimab. These receptors all come from an adult with an advanced solid tumor such as melanoma, head and neck, liver or kidney cancer.

The chain links TRBV10-3 to TRBJ1-1; perhaps TRBD1 as D (6 bases). V was pared by 8 bases and J by 1 base, with 11 bases between. This CDR3 contains 13 residues. The V gene's germline CDR1 is ENHRY and CDR2 SYGVKD. The CDR3 DNA sequence: TGTGCCATCCGACAGGACAGGAACACTGAAGCTTTCTTT. Amino acid sequence: CAIRQDRNTEAFF.

The chain uses TRBV10-3 and TRBJ2-1; a weak D match, TRBD1 (6 bases). This CDR3 is 15 amino acids long. V lost 3 bases to trimming and J lost 2 bases, with 11 bases between them. CDR1 is ENHRY and CDR2 is SYGVKD in the germline V gene. CDR3 in DNA: TGTGCCATCAGTGACCGGGACAAGACCTACAATGAGCAGTTCTTC. This sequence encodes CAISDRDKTYNEQFF.

The chain recombines TRBV28 with TRBJ1-5, with unresolved D. Per the germline V gene, CDR1 is MDHEN and CDR2 is SYDVKM. CDR3 length: 20 amino acids. Deletions cut 3 bases from V and 3 bases from J, with 27 bases between. The CDR3 DNA reads TGTGCCAGCAGTTTTACGGTACGGGGTAAACAGCGAGGTCACAATCAGCCCCAGCATTTT. Its translation: CASSFTVRGKQRGHNQPQHF. The full variable domain, in which reference TRBV28 and TRBJ1-5 provide the parts outside the CDR3, is DVKVTQSSRYLVKRTGEKVFLECVQDMDHENMFWYRQDPGLGLRLIYFSYDVKMKEKGDIPEGYSVSREKKERFSLILESASTNQTSMYLCASSFTVRGKQRGHNQPQHFGDGTRLSIL.

The chain carries TRBV7-2 and TRBJ2-6; D is tentatively TRBD1 or TRBD2 (5 bases each). CDR1 is SGHTA and CDR2 is FQGNSA in the germline V gene. The length of the CDR3 is 21 residues. V was trimmed by 0 bases and J by 2 bases, leaving 23 bases between them. CDR3 DNA sequence: TGTGCCAGCAGCTTAGCGTCCGGGGCAGGACCAACCAGTGCTGGGGCCAACGTCCTGACTTTC. Protein: CASSLASGAGPTSAGANVLTF.

This clone was recorded once. V is TRBV28 and J is TRBJ2-7; 9 bases line up with TRBD1. Germline trimming cut 5 bases from V and 0 bases from J; bases unmatched to any gene: 5. The germline gives CDR1 MDHEN, CDR2 SYDVKM. The CDR3 consists of 15 residues. CDR3 DNA: TGTGCCAGCAGTACTCCGGGACAGGGCTCCTACGAGCAGTACTTC. Translation: CASSTPGQGSYEQYF.

The CDR3 DNA follows: TGTGCCAGCAAGACTAGCGGGGCCGAGCAGTACTTC. Translation gives CASKTSGAEQYF. The V gene is TRBV28, the J gene TRBJ2-7; 11 bases line up with TRBD2. CDR1 and CDR2 from the germline V gene are MDHEN and SYDVKM. Trimming took 7 bases from V and 6 from J; bases not matched to a gene: 2. The CDR3 is made up of 12 amino acids.

The rearrangement joins TRBV6-5 to TRBJ1-5; 7 bases fit TRBD1. The CDR3 length is 15 residues. J was trimmed by 1 base and V by 6 bases; bases with no gene match: 6. Germline-derived CDR1 and CDR2 are MNHEY and SVGAGI. The CDR3 nucleotides read TGTGCCAGCAGAACGACAGGGTTCAGCAATCAGCCCCAGCATTTT. This gives the protein CASRTTGFSNQPQHF.

This clone has a single count. The CDR3 DNA is TGTGCCAGCAGCCCCCTCGGTTCCTACAATGAGCAGTTCTTC. Protein sequence: CASSPLGSYNEQFF. The chain carries TRBV7-3 and TRBJ2-1; D remains ambiguous. Germline assignment: CDR1 SGHTA and CDR2 FQGTGA. The ends were cut back, 5 bases at V and 1 base at J, with 9 bases in the middle. This CDR3 has 14 amino acids.

Here the CDR3 reads CASSLGIWDYEQYF. DNA of the CDR3: TGTGCCAGCAGCTTGGGGATCTGGGACTACGAGCAGTACTTC. The chain carries TRBV5-4 and TRBJ2-7; D is undetermined. The ends were cut back, 0 bases at V and 3 bases at J, with 10 bases in the middle. The CDR3 is 14 residues long. The V gene's germline CDR1 is SGHNT and CDR2 YYREEE (reference sequence).